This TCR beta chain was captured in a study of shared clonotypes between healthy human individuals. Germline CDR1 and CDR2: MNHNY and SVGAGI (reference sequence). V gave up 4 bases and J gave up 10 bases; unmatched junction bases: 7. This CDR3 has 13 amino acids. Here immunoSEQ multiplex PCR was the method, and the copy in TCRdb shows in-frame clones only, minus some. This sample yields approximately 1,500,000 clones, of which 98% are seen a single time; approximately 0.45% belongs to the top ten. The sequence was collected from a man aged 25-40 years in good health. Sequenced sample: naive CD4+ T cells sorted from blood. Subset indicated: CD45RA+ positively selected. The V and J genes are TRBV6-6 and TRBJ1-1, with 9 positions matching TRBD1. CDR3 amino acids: CASSSTGGKVAFF. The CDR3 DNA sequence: TGTGCCAGCAGTTCTACAGGGGGCAAGGTAGCTTTCTTT.